The clone carrying this TCR beta chain occurred a few times. It was with 60 Vbeta and 13 Jbeta primers that the PCR ran. Sequenced by immunoSEQ multiplex PCR; TCRdb stores in-frame clones only, minus some. The table lists approximately 160,000 clones, 80% to 85% of them singletons, with 0.96% in the top ten. These data are taken from a study of cytomegalovirus exposure and HLA in healthy donors. V was shortened by 7 bases and J by 10 bases, with 14 bases between the two germline ends. Germline loops: CDR1 SEHNR, CDR2 FQNEAQ (reference sequence). The CDR3 has 12 residues. The sample consisted of PBMCs. This receptor was identified in a girl aged 2 to 9 in good health and CMV-seropositive. The V gene is TRBV7-9, the J gene TRBJ2-1, with a tentative D call TRBD2 (7 bases). The CDR3 protein is CASTTEGGEQFF. In nucleotides, the CDR3 is TGTGCCAGCACCACAGAGGGGGGGGAGCAGTTCTTC. The full variable domain, completed using reference TRBV7-9 and TRBJ2-1, is DTGVSQNPRHKITKRGQNVTFRCDPISEHNRLYWYRQTLGQGPEFLTYFQNEAQLEKSRLLSDRFSAERPKGSFSTLEIQRTEQGDSAMYLCASTTEGGEQFFGPGTRLTVL.